The 9 T cell receptor beta chains below come from one sample, sequenced in a study of blood T cell repertoires in COVID-19. Here immunoSEQ multiplex PCR was the method, and the copy in TCRdb shows in-frame clones only, minus some. The sample records 180,000 or so clones, nearly 90% being singletons. The sample was PBMCs or T cells enriched from blood (not recorded which). These receptors were taken from a woman in her thirties or forties with acute COVID-19.

The V gene is TRBV15, the J gene TRBJ1-6; tentative D call: TRBD1 (6 bases). The CDR3 is 15 amino acids. The germline gives CDR1 LNHNV, CDR2 YYDKDF (reference sequence). Trimming shortened V by 1 base and J by 5 bases, and 9 bases separated the two germline ends. The CDR3 reads CATSRGGGNNSPLHF. In DNA form, the CDR3 reads TGTGCCACCAGCAGAGGTGGGGGCAATAATTCACCCCTCCACTTT. Drawing the rest from reference TRBV15 and TRBJ1-6, the complete variable domain is DAMVIQNPRYQVTQFGKPVTLSCSQTLNHNVMYWYQQKSSQAPKLLFHYYDKDFNNEADTPDNFQSRRPNTSFCFLDIRSPGLGDTAMYLCATSRGGGNNSPLHFGNGTRLTVT.

This chain uses TRBV9 with TRBJ1-3; TRBD1 matches 7 bases. The CDR3 runs 13 residues. The V gene end was trimmed by 0 bases and the J gene end by 8 bases; junction bases not matched to a gene: 2. CDR1 SGDLS and CDR2 YYNGEE come from the germline V gene. CDR3 nucleotides: TGTGCCAGCAGCGTAGTTCAGGGGGACACCATATATTTT. This sequence encodes CASSVVQGDTIYF. Complete variable domain (other parts from reference TRBV9 and TRBJ1-3): DSGVTQTPKHLITATGQRVTLRCSPRSGDLSVYWYQQSLDQGLQFLIQYYNGEERAKGNILERFSAQQFPDLHSELNLSSLELGDSALYFCASSVVQGDTIYFGEGSWLTVV.

The chain links TRBV11-2 to TRBJ2-1; TRBD2 agrees at 7 bases. J lost 15 bases, V lost 5 bases, and 22 bases had no gene match. CDR3 size: 16 residues. Germline loops: CDR1 SGHAT, CDR2 FQNNGV. The DNA for the CDR3 is TGTGCCAGCAGCCCCACCGGGGTCCGGGGGGTCCCGGAAAGGTTCTTC. Translation: CASSPTGVRGVPERFF.

The rearrangement links TRBV7-8 to TRBJ2-2; 7 bases align to TRBD2. Unmatched junction bases numbered 9, after V lost 1 base and J lost 7 bases. CDR3 size: 16 residues. CDR1 and CDR2 from the germline V gene are SGHVS and FQNEAQ. The DNA for the CDR3 is TGTGCCAGCAGCTTAGATGAGGCTAGCGGACACGGGGAGCTGTTTTTT. Translation gives CASSLDEASGHGELFF.

This clone was recorded once. In the same sample, other DNA sequences code for this CDR3. The chain employs TRBV7-2 and TRBJ2-5; D gene uncertain. Germline V gene sequence: CDR1 SGHTA, CDR2 FQGNSA. The length of the CDR3 is 12 residues. Trimming left V 5 bases short and J 0 bases short, with 4 bases between. DNA of the CDR3: TGTGCCAGCAGCCCCTACCAAGAGACCCAGTACTTC. Its translation: CASSPYQETQYF.

The rearrangement joins TRBV3-1 (or the pseudogene TRBV3-2) to TRBJ2-4, with a tentative D call TRBD1 (6 bases). Germline CDR1 reads LGHDT; CDR2 reads YNNKEL (reference sequence). Trimming shortened V by 1 base and J by 10 bases, and 11 bases separated the two germline ends. The CDR3 length is 13 residues. CDR3 coding DNA: TGTGCCAGCAGCCAAGGGGCGAGGGGGATTCAGTACTTC. Its translation is CASSQGARGIQYF.

The V call is TRBV29-1, the J call TRBJ2-3; the match to TRBD2 covers 10 bases. CDR3 length: 14 residues. The germline V gene encodes CDR1 SQVTM and CDR2 ANQGSEA. V trimming: 3 bases; J trimming: 7 bases; junction bases outside the gene matches: 7. The CDR3 region has the DNA TGCAGCGTTGAGCAGCGGGAGGGCCCCTATACGCAGTATTTT. It translates to CSVEQREGPYTQYF.

This chain uses TRBV20-1 with TRBJ1-5, with a tentative D call TRBD1 (6 bases). V dropped 3 bases and J dropped 4 bases, with 25 bases sitting between them. Germline V gene sequence: CDR1 DFQATT, CDR2 SNEGSKA (reference sequence). The CDR3 sequence is 18 residues long. CDR3 sequence (DNA): TGCAGTGCTAGTAGGTTTTTGATTCCTCGGACAGAGAATCAGCCCCAGCATTTT. Protein sequence: CSASRFLIPRTENQPQHF.

The CDR3 nucleotides read TGTGCCAGCAGCTCCCAGACAGGTCCCTACAATGAGCAGTTCTTC. It translates to CASSSQTGPYNEQFF. The V and J genes are TRBV7-3 and TRBJ2-1; TRBD1 is a possible D gene (6 bases). V was pared by 4 bases and J by 2 bases, with 12 bases between. CDR1 SGHTA and CDR2 FQGTGA come from the germline V gene. The CDR3 length is 15 residues.